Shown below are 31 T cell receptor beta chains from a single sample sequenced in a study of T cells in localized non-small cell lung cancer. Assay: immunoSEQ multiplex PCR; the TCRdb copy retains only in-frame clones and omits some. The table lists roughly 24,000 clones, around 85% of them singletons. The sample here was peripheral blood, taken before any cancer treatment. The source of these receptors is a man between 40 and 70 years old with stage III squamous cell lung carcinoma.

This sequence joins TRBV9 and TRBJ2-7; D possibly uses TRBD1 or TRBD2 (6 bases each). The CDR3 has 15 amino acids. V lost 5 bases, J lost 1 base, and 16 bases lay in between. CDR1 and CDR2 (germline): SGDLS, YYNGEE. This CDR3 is CASSGGQGRSYEQYF. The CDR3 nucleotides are TGTGCCAGCAGTGGGGGGCAGGGCAGGTCCTACGAGCAGTACTTC.

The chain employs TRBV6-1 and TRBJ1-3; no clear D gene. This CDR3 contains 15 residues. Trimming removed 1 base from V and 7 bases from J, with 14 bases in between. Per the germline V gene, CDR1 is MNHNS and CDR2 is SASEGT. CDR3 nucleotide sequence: TGTGCCAGCAGTGAAGTTAGAGAACCCTGGAACACCATATATTTT. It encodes CASSEVREPWNTIYF.

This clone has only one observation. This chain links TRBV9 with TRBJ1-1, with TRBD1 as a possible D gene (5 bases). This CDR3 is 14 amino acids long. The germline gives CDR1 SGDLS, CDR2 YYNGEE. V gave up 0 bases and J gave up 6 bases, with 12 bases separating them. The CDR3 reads CASSVASGRAEAFF. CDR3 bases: TGTGCCAGCAGCGTAGCTTCAGGGAGGGCTGAAGCTTTCTTT.

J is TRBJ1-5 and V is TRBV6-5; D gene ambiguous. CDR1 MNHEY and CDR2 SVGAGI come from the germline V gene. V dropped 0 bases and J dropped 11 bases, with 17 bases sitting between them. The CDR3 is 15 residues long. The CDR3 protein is CASSYSKSKPGAQHF. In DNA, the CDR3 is TGTGCCAGCAGTTACTCGAAAAGCAAACCTGGGGCCCAGCATTTT.

The CDR3 spells CASSLGLGTSTDTQYF. The CDR3 nucleotides are TGTGCCAGCAGCTTAGGTCTCGGGACTAGCACAGATACGCAGTATTTT. This chain joins TRBV7-9 and TRBJ2-3; weak D call: TRBD2 (6 bases). With 1 base removed from V and 0 bases from J, the gap between germline ends came to 11 bases. Germline CDR1 and CDR2: SEHNR and FQNEAQ (reference sequence). The CDR3 has 16 residues.

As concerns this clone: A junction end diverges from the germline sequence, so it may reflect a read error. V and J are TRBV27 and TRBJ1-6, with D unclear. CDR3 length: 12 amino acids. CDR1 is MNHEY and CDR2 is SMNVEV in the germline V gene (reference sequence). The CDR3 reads CASSLGNSPLHF. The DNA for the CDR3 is TGTGCCAGCAGTTTAGGGAATTCTCCCCTCCACTTT.

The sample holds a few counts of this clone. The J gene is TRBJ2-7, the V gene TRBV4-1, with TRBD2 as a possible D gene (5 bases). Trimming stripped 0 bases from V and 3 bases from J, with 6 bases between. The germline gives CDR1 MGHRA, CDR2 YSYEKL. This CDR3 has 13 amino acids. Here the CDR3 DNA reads TGCGCCAGCAGCCAAGAAGAGGGCTACGAGCAGTACGTC. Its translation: CASSQEEGYEQYV.

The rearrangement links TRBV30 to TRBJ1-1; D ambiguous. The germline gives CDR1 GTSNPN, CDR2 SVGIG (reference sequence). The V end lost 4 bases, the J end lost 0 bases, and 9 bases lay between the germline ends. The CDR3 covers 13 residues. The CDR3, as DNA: TGTGCCTGGACGGAGGGCTTGAACACTGAAGCTTTCTTT. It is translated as CAWTEGLNTEAFF.

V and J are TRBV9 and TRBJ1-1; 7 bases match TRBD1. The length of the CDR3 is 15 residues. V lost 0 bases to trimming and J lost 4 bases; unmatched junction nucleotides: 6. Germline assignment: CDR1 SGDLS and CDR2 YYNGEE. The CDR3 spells CASSVGPSGGTEAFF. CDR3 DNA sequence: TGTGCCAGCAGCGTAGGTCCTTCAGGGGGCACTGAAGCTTTCTTT.

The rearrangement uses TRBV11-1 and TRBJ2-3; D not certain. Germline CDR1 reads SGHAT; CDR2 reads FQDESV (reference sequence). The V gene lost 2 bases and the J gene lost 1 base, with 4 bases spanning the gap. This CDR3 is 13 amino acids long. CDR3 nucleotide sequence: TGTGCCAGCAGCTTATCCGGCACAGATACGCAGTATTTT. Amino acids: CASSLSGTDTQYF.

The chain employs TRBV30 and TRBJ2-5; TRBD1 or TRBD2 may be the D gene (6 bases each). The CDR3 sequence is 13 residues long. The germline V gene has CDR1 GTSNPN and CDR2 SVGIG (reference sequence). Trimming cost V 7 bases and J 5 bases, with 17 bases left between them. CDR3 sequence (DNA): TGTGCCTCGACGGTCGGGGGCGGGGAGACCCAGTACTTC. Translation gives CASTVGGGETQYF.

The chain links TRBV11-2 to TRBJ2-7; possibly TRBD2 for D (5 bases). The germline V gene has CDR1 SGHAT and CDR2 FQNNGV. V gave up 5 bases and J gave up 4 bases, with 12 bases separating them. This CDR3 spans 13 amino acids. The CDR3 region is CASSPGSFYEQYF. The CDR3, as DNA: TGTGCCAGCAGCCCGGGGTCATTTTACGAGCAGTACTTC.

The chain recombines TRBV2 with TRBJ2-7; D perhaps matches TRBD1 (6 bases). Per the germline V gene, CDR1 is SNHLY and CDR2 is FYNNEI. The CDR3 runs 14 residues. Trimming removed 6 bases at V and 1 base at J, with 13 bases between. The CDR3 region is CASSSGDKSYEQYF. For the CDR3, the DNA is TGTGCCAGCAGCTCCGGGGACAAATCCTACGAGCAGTACTTC.

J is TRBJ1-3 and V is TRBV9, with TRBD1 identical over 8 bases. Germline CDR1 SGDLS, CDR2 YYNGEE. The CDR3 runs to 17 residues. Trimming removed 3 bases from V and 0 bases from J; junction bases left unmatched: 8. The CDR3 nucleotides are TGTGCCAGCAGCGCCAGACAGGGGTCGTACTCTGGAAACACCATATATTTT. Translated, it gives CASSARQGSYSGNTIYF.

The CDR3 DNA sequence: TGTGCCTGGAATCCCAAGGGCCGCTCTGGAAACACCATATATTTT. Amino acids: CAWNPKGRSGNTIYF. V usage is TRBV30 and J usage is TRBJ1-3; no clear D gene. Trimming shortened V by 4 bases and J by 0 bases, and 13 bases separated the two germline ends. CDR3 length equals 15 residues. CDR1 and CDR2 from the germline V gene are GTSNPN and SVGIG (reference sequence). The full variable domain, with the rest looked up from reference TRBV30 and TRBJ1-3, is SQTIHQWPATLVQPVGSPLSLECTVEGTSNPNLYWYRQAAGRGLQLLFYSVGIGQISSEVPQNLSASRPQDRQFILSSKKLLLSDSGFYLCAWNPKGRSGNTIYFGEGSWLTVV.

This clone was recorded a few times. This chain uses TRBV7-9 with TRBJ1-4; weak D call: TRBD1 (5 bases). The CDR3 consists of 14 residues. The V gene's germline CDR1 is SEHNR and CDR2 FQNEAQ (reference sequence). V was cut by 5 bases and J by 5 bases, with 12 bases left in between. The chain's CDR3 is CASSPAGWNEKLFF. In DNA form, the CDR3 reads TGTGCCAGCAGCCCGGCAGGGTGGAATGAAAAACTGTTTTTT.

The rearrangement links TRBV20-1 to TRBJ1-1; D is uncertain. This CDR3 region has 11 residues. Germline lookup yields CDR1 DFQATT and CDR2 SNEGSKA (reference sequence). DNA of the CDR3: TGCAGAGGGAGAGAGAACACTGAAGCTTTCTTT. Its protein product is CRGRENTEAFF.

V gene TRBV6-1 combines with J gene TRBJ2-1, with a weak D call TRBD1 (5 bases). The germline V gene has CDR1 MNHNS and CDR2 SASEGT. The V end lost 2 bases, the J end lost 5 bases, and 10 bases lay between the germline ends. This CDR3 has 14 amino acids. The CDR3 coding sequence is TGTGCCAGCAGTGAAACAGGTCTCAACAATGAGCAGTTCTTC. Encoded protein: CASSETGLNNEQFF.

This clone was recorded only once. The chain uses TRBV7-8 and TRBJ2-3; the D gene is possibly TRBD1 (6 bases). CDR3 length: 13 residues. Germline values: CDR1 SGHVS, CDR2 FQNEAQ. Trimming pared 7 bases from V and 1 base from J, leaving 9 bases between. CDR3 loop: CASNGGGTDTQYF. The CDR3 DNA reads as TGTGCCAGCAATGGGGGCGGCACAGATACGCAGTATTTT.

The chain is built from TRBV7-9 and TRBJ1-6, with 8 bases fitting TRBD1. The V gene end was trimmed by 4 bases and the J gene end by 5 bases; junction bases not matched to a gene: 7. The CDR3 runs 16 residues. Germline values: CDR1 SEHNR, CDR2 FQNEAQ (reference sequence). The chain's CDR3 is CASSSSGGLNNSPLHF. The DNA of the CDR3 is TGTGCCAGCAGCTCATCAGGGGGCCTCAATAATTCACCCCTCCACTTT.

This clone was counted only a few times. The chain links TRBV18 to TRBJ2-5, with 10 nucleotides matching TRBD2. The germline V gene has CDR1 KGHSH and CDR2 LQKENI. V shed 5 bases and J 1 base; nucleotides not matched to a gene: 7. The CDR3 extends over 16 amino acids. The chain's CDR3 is CASSSEVAGGQETQYF. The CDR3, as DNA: TGTGCCAGCTCATCAGAGGTAGCGGGGGGCCAAGAGACCCAGTACTTC.

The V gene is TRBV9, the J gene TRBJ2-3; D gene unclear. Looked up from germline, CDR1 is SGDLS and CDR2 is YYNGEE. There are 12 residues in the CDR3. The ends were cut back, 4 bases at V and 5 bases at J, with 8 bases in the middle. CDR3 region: CASSSTVDTQYF. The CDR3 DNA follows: TGTGCCAGCAGCTCCACGGTAGATACGCAGTATTTT.

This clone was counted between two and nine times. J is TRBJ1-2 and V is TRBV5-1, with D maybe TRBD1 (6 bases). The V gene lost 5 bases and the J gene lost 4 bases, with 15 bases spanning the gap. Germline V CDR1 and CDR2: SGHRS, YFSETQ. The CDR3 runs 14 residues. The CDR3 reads CASSTGSPSYGYTF. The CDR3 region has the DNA TGCGCCAGCAGTACAGGGTCCCCCTCCTATGGCTACACCTTC.

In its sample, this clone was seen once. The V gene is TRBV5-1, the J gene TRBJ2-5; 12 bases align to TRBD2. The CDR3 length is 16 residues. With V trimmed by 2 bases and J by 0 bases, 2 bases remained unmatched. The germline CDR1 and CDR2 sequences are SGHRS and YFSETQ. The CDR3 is CASSLGLAGNQETQYF. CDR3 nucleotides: TGCGCCAGCAGCTTAGGACTAGCGGGGAACCAAGAGACCCAGTACTTC. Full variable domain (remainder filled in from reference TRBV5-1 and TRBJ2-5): KAGVTQTPRYLIKTRGQQVTLSCSPISGHRSVSWYQQTPGQGLQFLFEYFSETQRNKGNFPGRFSGRQFSNSRSEMNVSTLELGDSALYLCASSLGLAGNQETQYFGPGTRLLVL.

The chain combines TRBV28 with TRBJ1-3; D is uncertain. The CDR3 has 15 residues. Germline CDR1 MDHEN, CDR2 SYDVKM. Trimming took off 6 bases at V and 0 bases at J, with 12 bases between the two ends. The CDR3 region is CASSPIDSSGNTIYF. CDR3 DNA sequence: TGTGCCAGCAGCCCTATTGACTCCTCTGGAAACACCATATATTTT. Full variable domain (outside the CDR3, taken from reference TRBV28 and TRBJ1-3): DVKVTQSSRYLVKRTGEKVFLECVQDMDHENMFWYRQDPGLGLRLIYFSYDVKMKEKGDIPEGYSVSREKKERFSLILESASTNQTSMYLCASSPIDSSGNTIYFGEGSWLTVV.

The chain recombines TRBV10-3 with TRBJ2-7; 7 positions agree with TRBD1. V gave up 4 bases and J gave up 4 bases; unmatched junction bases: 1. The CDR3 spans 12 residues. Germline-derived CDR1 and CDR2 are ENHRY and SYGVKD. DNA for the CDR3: TGTGCCATCAGTGGGGACAGTTACGAGCAGTACGTC. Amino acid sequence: CAISGDSYEQYV.

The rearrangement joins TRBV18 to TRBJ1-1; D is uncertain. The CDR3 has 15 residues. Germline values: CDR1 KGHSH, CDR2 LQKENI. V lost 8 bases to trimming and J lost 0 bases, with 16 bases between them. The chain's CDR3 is CASAKRTDVNTEAFF. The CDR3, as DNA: TGTGCCAGCGCGAAACGAACAGATGTGAACACTGAAGCTTTCTTT.

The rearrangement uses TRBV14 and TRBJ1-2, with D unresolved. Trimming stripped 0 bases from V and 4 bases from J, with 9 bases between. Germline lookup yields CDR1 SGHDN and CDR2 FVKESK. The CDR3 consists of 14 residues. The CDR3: CASSQEPRTYGYTF. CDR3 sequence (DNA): TGTGCCAGCAGCCAAGAACCCAGGACCTATGGCTACACCTTC.

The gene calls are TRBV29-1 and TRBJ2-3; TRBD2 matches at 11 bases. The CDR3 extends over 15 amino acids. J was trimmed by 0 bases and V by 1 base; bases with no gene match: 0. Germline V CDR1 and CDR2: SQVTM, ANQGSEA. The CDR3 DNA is TGCAGCGTTGAAGGGACTAGCGGGAGCACAGATACGCAGTATTTT. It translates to CSVEGTSGSTDTQYF.

In DNA form, the CDR3 reads TGTGCCAGCAGTTATTGGGGGAACACTGAAGCTTTCTTT. Protein sequence: CASSYWGNTEAFF. This rearrangement joins TRBV6-5 to TRBJ1-1, with D unclear. Per the germline V gene, CDR1 is MNHEY and CDR2 is SVGAGI. Deletions cut 3 bases from V and 1 base from J, with 6 bases between. This CDR3 contains 13 residues.

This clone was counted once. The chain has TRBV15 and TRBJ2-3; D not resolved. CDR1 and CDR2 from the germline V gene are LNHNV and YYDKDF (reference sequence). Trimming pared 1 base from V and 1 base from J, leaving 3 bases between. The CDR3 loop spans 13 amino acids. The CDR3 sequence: CATSRGRTDTQYF. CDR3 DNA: TGTGCCACCAGCAGAGGGCGCACAGATACGCAGTATTTT.